The present T cell receptor beta chain was sequenced within a study of T-cell memory formation after mild COVID-19. Constant-segment-primed 5'RACE gave TCR alpha and TCR beta cDNA libraries with sample barcodes and UMIs. TCRdb redid the calling of the 5' RACE reads with MiXCR, one entry per CDR3 protein. In the table there are over 150,000 distinct CDR3 sequences, about 22% of which are singletons. Germline CDR1 LGHNA, CDR2 YSLEER. The CDR3 sequence is 14 residues long. With 0 bases removed from V and 4 bases from J, the gap between germline ends came to 7 bases. This TCR was sampled from an adult woman who had mild COVID-19 (a few samples of this study predate the infection). Cell type and time point are not known. The specimen sequenced was PBMCs or a T cell subset sorted from them (not recorded which). The chain is built from TRBV4-3 and TRBJ2-1; no reliable D call. The CDR3 coding sequence is TGCGCCAGCAGCCAAGATAAGGAGTACAATGAGCAGTTCTTC. It translates to CASSQDKEYNEQFF.